The 10 T cell receptor beta chains below were found in one sample sequenced in a study of cytotoxic CD8 clonotypes in ibrutinib-treated CLL. Clones were sequenced by immunoSEQ multiplex PCR, and TCRdb holds only the in-frame ones, with some missing. Of around 310,000 clones listed, roughly 85% are singletons. The sequenced sample was PBMCs, obtained before ibrutinib treatment. Receptor source: a human donor with chronic lymphocytic leukemia.

This clone was counted a few times. This same CDR3 is encoded by further DNA sequences in the sample. The CDR3 bases are TGCGCCAGCAGCCCGGGGACATCCTCCTACGAGCAGTACTTC. Translated, it gives CASSPGTSSYEQYF. J is TRBJ2-7 and V is TRBV5-1, with D perhaps matching TRBD1 (6 bases). CDR3 length: 14 residues. Germline V CDR1 and CDR2: SGHRS, YFSETQ. Trimming removed 4 bases from V and 0 bases from J, with 11 bases in between.

This chain uses TRBV4-1 with TRBJ1-5; tentative D call: TRBD1 (6 bases). V lost 4 bases to trimming and J lost 0 bases, with 13 bases between them. The CDR3 has 16 residues. Germline CDR1 reads MGHRA; CDR2 reads YSYEKL. Written as DNA, the CDR3 is TGCGCCAGCAGCCGCGCGGGACATTATAGCAATCAGCCCCAGCATTTT. Protein product: CASSRAGHYSNQPQHF.

In its sample, this clone was seen a few times. V gene TRBV9 combines with J gene TRBJ2-2, with 10 bases identical to TRBD2. The CDR3 extends over 16 amino acids. Losses at the gene ends were 0 bases for V and 7 bases for J; bases not matched to a gene: 6. In germline, CDR1 is SGDLS, CDR2 YYNGEE. CDR3 bases: TGTGCCAGCAGCGTAGCAGGACTAGCGGTGTACGGGGAGCTGTTTTTT. It codes for CASSVAGLAVYGELFF.

This clone was seen just once. V gene TRBV15 combines with J gene TRBJ2-7; the D gene is possibly TRBD2 (6 bases). CDR1 is LNHNV, CDR2 YYDKDF, per germline (reference sequence). V was trimmed by 0 bases and J by 5 bases, leaving 11 bases between them. The CDR3 is 14 amino acids. The chain's CDR3 is CATSREGGPHEQYF. CDR3 nucleotides: TGTGCCACCAGCAGAGAGGGGGGACCCCACGAGCAGTACTTC.

The chain couples TRBV7-8 to TRBJ1-4, with no clear D. Germline CDR1 SGHVS, CDR2 FQNEAQ. CDR3 size: 16 residues. V was trimmed by 1 base and J by 4 bases, leaving 13 bases between them. The CDR3 sequence: CASSLVSGVSNEKLFF. The CDR3 coding sequence is TGTGCCAGCAGCTTAGTATCGGGCGTTAGTAATGAAAAACTGTTTTTT.

In its sample, this clone was seen once. The chain has TRBV14 and TRBJ2-3; D perhaps matches TRBD2 (7 bases). Germline V gene data show CDR1 as SGHDN and CDR2 as FVKESK. The length of the CDR3 is 14 residues. Trimming took 2 bases from V and 4 from J, leaving 10 bases between them. CDR3 DNA sequence: TGTGCCAGCAGCCAATCGGGGGGCGCAGATACGCAGTATTTT. Protein sequence: CASSQSGGADTQYF.

The J gene is TRBJ2-7, the V gene TRBV30; D perhaps matches TRBD2 (5 bases). The CDR3 has 15 residues. Germline CDR1 is GTSNPN and CDR2 is SVGIG (reference sequence). Trimming shortened V by 3 bases and J by 2 bases, and 17 bases separated the two germline ends. CDR3 sequence (DNA): TGTGCCTGGAGGACCCTAGCTATCCTTGCCTACGAGCAGTACTTC. Residues: CAWRTLAILAYEQYF.

The genes are TRBV19 and TRBJ2-3; 7 bases are a match to TRBD2. CDR3 size: 17 residues. V was clipped by 2 bases and J by 0 bases; unmatched bases: 8. Germline CDR1 LNHDA, CDR2 SQIVND (reference sequence). CDR3 residues: CASSIKGYSGSTDTQYF. The CDR3 DNA reads as TGTGCCAGTAGTATAAAGGGATATAGCGGGAGCACAGATACGCAGTATTTT.

The J gene is TRBJ2-3, the V gene TRBV5-6, with no clear D. Trimming removed 4 bases from V and 0 bases from J, with 3 bases in between. Per the germline V gene, CDR1 is SGHDT and CDR2 is YYEEEE. This CDR3 contains 12 residues. The CDR3 bases are TGTGCCAGCAGCCCCAGCACAGATACGCAGTATTTT. Protein sequence: CASSPSTDTQYF.

V is TRBV30 and J is TRBJ1-1; D is undetermined. Germline V gives CDR1 GTSNPN, CDR2 SVGIG (reference sequence). V was cut by 4 bases and J by 1 base, with 10 bases left in between. This CDR3 contains 13 residues. CDR3 sequence reads: CAWTAETNTEAFF. CDR3 nucleotide sequence: TGTGCCTGGACGGCAGAAACGAACACTGAAGCTTTCTTT.